This passage covers 18 T cell receptor beta chains from one sample sequenced in a study of T cells in Graves' hyperthyroidism and ophthalmopathy. Amplified TCR beta CDR3 regions came from RNA transcripts. TCR CDR3 underwent first-round RT-PCR with the HTBI primer set. Via MiXCR, TCRdb re-called the multiplex PCR reads, giving one row per CDR3 protein. Seen here are 350,000 or so distinct CDR3 sequences, about a sixth observed once, and the top ten hold 34%. The sample was blood. All receptors come from a woman in her twenties or thirties with Graves' hyperthyroidism that later progressed to Graves' ophthalmopathy.

This clonotype occurred many times. The chain employs TRBV18 and TRBJ1-2; D is possibly TRBD1 (5 bases). Germline loops: CDR1 KGHSH, CDR2 LQKENI. Trimming removed 3 bases at V and 3 bases at J, with 11 bases between. The CDR3 totals 14 residues. The CDR3 sequence: CASSPGGWDYGYTF. The CDR3 region has the DNA TGTGCCAGCTCACCGGGGGGATGGGACTATGGCTACACCTTC.

This clonotype was counted many times. V usage is TRBV7-9 and J usage is TRBJ1-1; maybe TRBD1 (5 bases). CDR1 and CDR2 from the germline V gene are SEHNR and FQNEAQ (reference sequence). Trimming cost V 4 bases and J 0 bases, with 12 bases left between them. There are 15 residues in the CDR3. CDR3 bases: TGTGCCAGCAGCTCGCACAGGAACCTGAACACTGAAGCTTTCTTT. It is translated as CASSSHRNLNTEAFF.

This clonotype was counted a few times. J is TRBJ2-7 and V is TRBV3-1, with D unclear. CDR1 and CDR2 from the germline V gene are LGHDT and YNNKEL (reference sequence). Trimming pared 4 bases from V and 3 bases from J, leaving 7 bases between. CDR3 length: 12 amino acids. The CDR3 loop is CASSRHSYEQYF. DNA for the CDR3: TGTGCCAGCAGCCGCCATAGCTACGAGCAGTACTTC.

This clonotype came up many times. The chain has TRBV29-1 and TRBJ2-3; 7 nucleotides match TRBD2. Germline CDR1 reads SQVTM; CDR2 reads ANQGSEA. J was trimmed by 1 base and V by 3 bases; bases with no gene match: 1. The CDR3 sequence is 13 residues long. The DNA for the CDR3 is TGCAGCGTTGATACTAGCGGCACAGATACGCAGTATTTT. Translation gives CSVDTSGTDTQYF.

This clonotype was counted at least ten times. This chain connects TRBV19 to TRBJ1-1; no reliable D call. V was cut by 3 bases and J by 1 base, with 6 bases left in between. Per germline, CDR1 LNHDA and CDR2 SQIVND (reference sequence). The CDR3 covers 13 residues. CDR3 sequence (DNA): TGTGCCAGTAGTATTTTGCCGAACACTGAAGCTTTCTTT. It yields the protein CASSILPNTEAFF.

This clonotype was counted only a few times. Just one base apart from a much larger clone, this may be a read error. The chain links TRBV20-1 to TRBJ2-1; 11 bases fit TRBD2. The CDR3 is made up of 16 amino acids. Germline assignment: CDR1 DFQATT and CDR2 SNEGSKA (reference sequence). Trimming removed 2 bases from V and 5 bases from J; junction bases left unmatched: 8. The DNA for the CDR3 is TGCAGTGCTAGACCTCTGAGTAGCGGGAGGGACAATGAGCAGTTCTTC. Translation: CSARPLSSGRDNEQFF.

This clonotype was recorded many times. The rearrangement uses TRBV4-1 and TRBJ1-6; D call uncertain. The V end was cut by 3 bases, the J end by 5 bases, with 11 bases between. The CDR3 is 15 residues long. CDR1 and CDR2 (germline): MGHRA, YSYEKL. The CDR3 nucleotides read TGCGCCAGCAGCCACCGGACTGCTGATAATTCACCCCTCCACTTT. It specifies CASSHRTADNSPLHF.

This clonotype was counted at least ten times. The chain has TRBV6-1 and TRBJ2-5, with 7 bases fitting TRBD1. This CDR3 region has 16 residues. CDR1 is MNHNS, CDR2 SASEGT, per germline. The ends lost 5 bases at V and 4 bases at J; junction bases unmatched: 13. The CDR3 nucleotides are TGTGCCAGCAGTCCACACAGGGGTATAGGAGGAGAGACCCAGTACTTC. Its protein product is CASSPHRGIGGETQYF.

The chain has TRBV15 and TRBJ1-1, with a weak D call TRBD1 (5 bases). Germline lookup yields CDR1 LNHNV and CDR2 YYDKDF (reference sequence). This CDR3 is built from 14 residues. V was cut by 0 bases and J by 2 bases, with 7 bases left in between. Here the CDR3 DNA reads TGTGCCACCAGCAGAGATAGGACAAACACTGAAGCTTTCTTT. Translation gives CATSRDRTNTEAFF.

The gene calls are TRBV6-5 and TRBJ2-3, with 12 positions matching TRBD2. The trim removed 0 bases at V and 4 bases at J, leaving 2 bases unmatched. This CDR3 has 16 residues. Germline loops: CDR1 MNHEY, CDR2 SVGAGI. CDR3 amino acids: CASSYSASGGADTQYF. The CDR3, as DNA: TGTGCCAGCAGTTACTCGGCTAGCGGGGGGGCAGATACGCAGTATTTT.

This clonotype was seen many times. The chain uses TRBV28 and TRBJ2-4; the D gene is possibly TRBD2 (5 bases). V was shortened by 1 base and J by 0 bases, with 10 bases between the two germline ends. The CDR3 has 16 amino acids. Germline CDR1 reads MDHEN; CDR2 reads SYDVKM. CDR3 DNA sequence: TGTGCCAGCAGTTTATTAACGGGAACAGCCAAAAACATTCAGTACTTC. Its protein product is CASSLLTGTAKNIQYF.

This clonotype was counted at least ten times. The genes are TRBV7-9 and TRBJ2-5; 10 positions match TRBD1. The junction had 0 bases not matched to a gene; V was cut back by 0 bases and J by 2 bases. The V gene's germline CDR1 is SEHNR and CDR2 FQNEAQ (reference sequence). The CDR3 covers 15 residues. The CDR3 is CASSLADRGQETQYF. The DNA for the CDR3 is TGTGCCAGCAGCTTAGCGGACAGGGGGCAAGAGACCCAGTACTTC.

This clonotype was seen repeatedly, ten times or more. The J gene is TRBJ1-3, the V gene TRBV6-1, with 12 nucleotides matching TRBD1. Trimming at V came to 6 bases and at J to 4 bases, leaving 19 bases not matched to a gene. Germline assignment: CDR1 MNHNS and CDR2 SASEGT. There are 20 residues in the CDR3. CDR3 in amino acids: CASRGTGGAEHRPLGNTIYF. DNA for the CDR3: TGTGCCAGCAGAGGGACAGGGGGCGCCGAACACCGACCGTTGGGAAACACCATATATTTT.

This clonotype was seen ten or more times. The chain recombines TRBV10-2 with TRBJ2-5; D uncertain. Germline V gene sequence: CDR1 WSHSY, CDR2 SAAADI. V was pared by 7 bases and J by 5 bases, with 14 bases between. This CDR3 contains 13 residues. CDR3 DNA sequence: TGCGCCAGCAATATAGAAATGAGGGAGACCCAGTACTTC. It is translated as CASNIEMRETQYF.

This clonotype was counted at least ten times. This chain uses TRBV12-3 or TRBV12-4 with TRBJ2-1, with TRBD2 matching over 7 bases. Trimming took 2 bases from V and 4 from J; bases not matched to a gene: 5. The CDR3 is 15 amino acids. The CDR3 loop is CASSLQRGAYNEQFF. CDR3 DNA sequence: TGTGCCAGCAGTTTACAGCGGGGCGCTTACAATGAGCAGTTCTTC.

This rearrangement joins TRBV11-1 to TRBJ2-3; 9 bases line up with TRBD2. The CDR3 length is 17 residues. Germline V gives CDR1 SGHAT, CDR2 FQDESV (reference sequence). After removal of 3 bases from V and 3 bases from J, the junction contained 10 bases not matched to a gene. CDR3 region: CASSLVASGVPTDTQYF. The CDR3 DNA is TGTGCCAGCAGCTTGGTCGCTAGCGGGGTACCGACAGATACGCAGTATTTT.

V gene TRBV19 combines with J gene TRBJ2-7; 7 bases agree with TRBD1. The CDR3 covers 14 residues. The V and J ends lost 1 base and 3 bases, in that order; junction bases with no gene match: 3. CDR1 and CDR2 (germline): LNHDA, SQIVND (reference sequence). CDR3 sequence reads: CASSIAGQDYEQYF. The CDR3 region has the DNA TGTGCCAGTAGTATAGCAGGACAGGACTACGAGCAGTACTTC.

In this sample, this clonotype turned up many times. The chain carries TRBV7-8 and TRBJ2-1; 14 positions match TRBD2. The CDR3 consists of 18 residues. The ends lost 4 bases at V and 5 bases at J; junction bases unmatched: 10. Germline-derived CDR1 and CDR2 are SGHVS and FQNEAQ. The CDR3, as DNA: TGTGCCAGCAGCTCCGGGCGACTAGCGGGAGGGAGGGACAATGAGCAGTTCTTC. Its translation is CASSSGRLAGGRDNEQFF.